These T cell receptor beta chains were read from a single sample in a study of spatial heterogeneity in lung cancer. TCRdb processed the 5' RACE reads anew with MiXCR; each CDR3 protein has one entry. The data show roughly 39,000 distinct CDR3 sequences, with around 7% seen just once and about 26% held by the top ten. This specimen was PBMCs, taken at surgery. All receptors derive from a male donor with early-stage non-small cell lung cancer. Each CDR3 is given with its conserved first and last residue. Fields, in order: D gene, V gene, clone size, J gene, CDR3 protein, CDR3 DNA. D genes are given only for firm matches. Expanded clones are given a class, and other clones once, few, many or no size at all.

TRBD2	TRBV7-2	many	TRBJ2-7	CASGRTSAREQYF	TGTGCCAGCGGCAGGACTAGCGCTCGCGAGCAGTACTTC
NA	TRBV7-3	few	TRBJ2-1	CASSFTGEAYNEQFF	TGTGCCAGCAGCTTCACGGGAGAGGCCTACAATGAGCAGTTCTTC
TRBD1	TRBV7-2	NA	TRBJ1-2	CASSISGGMNGYTF	TGTGCCAGCAGCATATCAGGGGGCATGAATGGCTACACCTTC
NA	TRBV20-1	NA	TRBJ2-3	CSARRDGRTAYTDTQYF	TGCAGTGCTAGAAGAGATGGCCGTACGGCCTACACAGATACGCAGTATTTT
NA	TRBV7-9	many	TRBJ2-2	CASSLLNALGTTGELFF	TGTGCCAGCAGCTTATTAAACGCCCTAGGGACCACCGGGGAGCTGTTTTTT
TRBD1	TRBV7-9	many	TRBJ2-1	CASSSHRGPAYNEQFF	TGTGCCAGCAGCAGCCACAGGGGACCCGCTTACAATGAGCAGTTCTTC
TRBD2	TRBV7-6	many	TRBJ2-3	CASSSRTSGRYTDTQYF	TGTGCCAGCAGCTCCCGGACTAGCGGGAGGTACACAGATACGCAGTATTTT
NA	TRBV29-1	many	TRBJ2-5	CSVGGEKETQYF	TGCAGCGTTGGGGGTGAGAAAGAGACCCAGTACTTC
NA	TRBV12-3/TRBV12-4	many	TRBJ1-1	CAITRGADTEAFF	TGTGCCATCACGCGGGGGGCGGACACTGAAGCTTTCTTT
NA	TRBV12-3/TRBV12-4	many	TRBJ2-1	CASTSSGRSSSYNEQFF	TGTGCCAGCACTTCATCCGGGCGGTCAAGCTCCTACAATGAGCAGTTCTTC
NA	TRBV12-3/TRBV12-4	NA	TRBJ1-2	CASSLRYTDGYTF	TGTGCCAGCAGTTTACGGTATACAGATGGCTACACCTTC